This TCR beta chain was recovered during a study of cytomegalovirus exposure and HLA in healthy donors (dated by TCRdb to about 2017). For context, the study as a whole: An earlier analysis of 587 of the donors reported approximately 280 Gb of sequence data and 117 million unique TCR beta sequences obtained from around 180 million T cells. An early release covering just under 650 HLA-typed donors comprised 250 to 350 gigabases of sequencing data and roughly 85 million unique TCR sequences. The genetic ancestry cluster associated with self-reported Caucasian donors included roughly 84% of the roughly 380 genotyped donors. The aim of the study was to test whether cataloging public T cell receptors could identify signatures of past pathogen exposure. Using immunosequencing, the study profiled T cell repertoires from some 670 subjects and related those repertoires to cytomegalovirus serostatus. A separate validation cohort of approximately 130 different subjects was used in addition to the approximately 700-subject first cohort. The study combined high-throughput TCR immunosequencing, statistical association of individual TCRs with disease status, and machine learning to predict cytomegalovirus infection status. A later analysis re-examined previously published TCR beta repertoires from more than 650 donors and added high-resolution HLA genotyping to investigate patterns of TCR occurrence. Rather than using new phenotypic data, the later analysis identified candidate immune exposures from TCR beta sequences and from how often those sequences occurred across donors. To decide whether each TCR beta V gene segment behaved as functional or pseudogenic, an earlier analysis of some 580 of the donors relied on high-throughput TCR beta sequencing. Donor age, sex, ethnicity and CMV serostatus were compiled alongside the repertoire data. A later genetic analysis used genome-wide SNP genotypes for about three fifths of the roughly 700 donors, treating that subset as a discovery cohort. All discovery cohort repertoires had been generated on a single sequencing platform. Class I and class II HLA loci were covered by the typing at four-digit resolution. Typing coverage differed by locus: A, B, C, DRB1 and DQB1 were typed in about 629-630 donors, DQA1 in approximately 520, DPA1 in nearly 610, and DPB1 in 400 to 490. Four to six DR-DQ haplotypes were handled as single units for association and clustering because linkage in the cohort was strong. Among about 370 genotyped donors of the cohort, an average of around 220,000 unique TCR beta nucleotide sequences was sequenced per donor, of which about 18% were non-productive. The paper as a whole reports these results and caveats: The study listed approximately 150 TCR beta chains as associated with cytomegalovirus. A later genetic analysis reported fewer N-insertions in productive TCRs among donors in an Asian-associated ancestry cluster than the roughly 650-donor mean. Several of the top co-occurrence clusters appeared to be linked to parvovirus B19, influenza, CMV and Epstein-Barr virus, according to a later analysis. The presence/absence analyses assumed that sequencing depth was roughly uniform across donors, and that assumption may not be true. Correlated functional status among segregating V segments might be attributable to linkage disequilibrium, but an unknown experimental factor could not be ruled out. A cluster of highly shared sequence variants was judged likely to represent a technical artifact of the sequencing pipeline. Across donors, most TCR sequences were observed very rarely, whereas some public TCRs were present in many individuals. In a later analysis, around 17,000 TCR beta sequences were associated with specific HLA alleles at a false discovery rate of 0.05. V-gene and J-gene trimming of TCR beta chains was associated with a missense DCLRE1C variant in a later genetic analysis, and the association was replicated in an independent cohort. Broadly in line with IMGT annotations, most TCR beta V segments showed up in productive rearrangements about 87% or about 30% of the time in an earlier analysis of 587 of the donors. According to a later analysis, most CMV-associated TCR beta chains appeared to be HLA-restricted, and the HLA associations seemed to be driven largely by CMV exposure. For the cohort, immune exposure information was limited to CMV serostatus. Because some donors lacked HLA typing at each locus, the association tests relied only on the typed subset. A few of the identified cytomegalovirus-associated TCR beta chains were confirmed in vitro to be specific for cytomegalovirus antigens. It was suggested by the authors that the approach could potentially be generalized to other disease states and immunological phenotypes. Only TCR beta chains were sequenced in this cohort, and the absence of alpha or paired-chain data limited detectable features. When HLA alleles, especially DR and DQ, strongly co-occurred, TCR associations were difficult to assign to individual alleles. The earlier analysis of a few hundred of the donors excluded roughly 17 rarely observed V segments, including chromosome 9 orphons, because counts were too low. Compared with equally common non-associated chains, HLA-associated TCR beta chains in a later analysis were more clonally expanded and had lower generation probabilities. In a later analysis, the rate of TCR association differed among HLA loci, with DRB1 alleles having the most associated TCRs and HLA-C alleles having the fewest. The classifier was reported to diagnose cytomegalovirus status with high specificity and sensitivity in both the original cohort and the validation cohort. Some IMGT-functional V segments, including TRBV6-2 and TRBV6-3, could not be distinguished by the 87-base-pair reads and were therefore excluded. A further reported finding was that TCR beta sequences accurately predicted the HLA-A and HLA-B alleles for most subjects in the first cohort.

Library method: the immunoSEQ multiplex PCR assay. A mixture of 60 forward primers for TCR Vbeta segments and 13 reverse primers for TCR Jbeta segments was used in the multiplex PCR. The CDR3 region of rearranged TCR beta genes was amplified from genomic DNA with a multiplex PCR assay. Amplified TCR beta libraries were sequenced as 87-base-pair reads on the Illumina HiSeq System. Per the original workflow: In a later analysis, tens of millions of unique TCR beta chains were counted across the roughly 670 repertoires, and roughly 9.9 million of these chains were shared by at least two donors. Raw reads were error-corrected and collapsed into unique sequences with a nearest-neighbor algorithm that merged closely related sequences to remove PCR and sequencing errors. V, D and J gene segments were assigned by aligning CDR3 sequences to IMGT reference sequences. For a sequence to be retained, at least a six-nucleotide match to both a V gene segment and a J gene segment was required. A rearrangement was called productive if the CDR3 had no stop codons and remained in frame with V and J, and every other rearrangement was called non-productive. Following IMGT convention, CDR3 was defined as the stretch from the second conserved V-encoded cysteine up to the conserved J-encoded phenylalanine. The earlier analysis of about 590 of the donors excluded sequences that lacked an unambiguous match to a single V gene segment. An earlier analysis of 587 of the donors classified V segments as functional when productive rearrangements were above 56.7% and as segregating when the standard deviation between donors was above 5%. To diagnose cytomegalovirus status from the catalog of TCR beta chain sequences, a statistical classification framework was built. V and J gene assignment, in a later analysis, came from comparing TCR nucleotide sequences with IMGT/GENE-DB human TR gene sequences. The TCRdist pipeline was used in a later analysis to assign CDR3 sequences and most-parsimonious VDJ recombination scenarios. In a later analysis, every TCR beta chain was defined by the combination of its CDR3 amino acid sequence and its V-gene family, and reads without a unique V-gene family were dropped. In a later analysis, 450 to 600 highly shared, low-generation-probability nucleotide sequences were removed to address suspected cross-contamination and a sequencing artifact. In a later analysis, a clonal expansion index was calculated for each public chain from normalized within-repertoire ranks of inferred template counts. A later analysis computed generation probabilities with a VDJ recombination model fitted to out-of-frame rearrangements, and checked the results against IGoR. A later analysis scored TCR-TCR, TCR-HLA and TCR-CMV co-occurrence with hypergeometric tests, applying a repertoire-size bias correction to TCR pairs. In a later analysis, false discovery rates were estimated by permuting HLA or CMV assignments 20 times. In a later analysis, co-occurring TCRs were grouped using DBSCAN, with TCRdist sequence similarity added in when clustering inside HLA-allele-positive subsets. Repertoires with fewer than 30,000 or more than 120,000 public chains were left out of co-occurrence clustering, as were four to six repertoires with anomalous nucleotide sharing. Entries here come from immuneACCESS through TCRdb and include only in-frame sequences with V and J called. Some clones fail to appear in such tables; in the studies checked, an unresolved V gene covers under half of the shortfall, and the cause of the remainder is unknown. That table gives V, J and clone size, and the DNA gave D and trimming. This sample is represented by around 100,000 clones; approximately 82% of them were singletons. The top ten clonotypes cover 2.6% of the sample.

Taken from the germline V gene, the CDR1 and CDR2 loops are SGHAT and FQNNGV. Trimming costs V 2 bases and J 7 bases, and their ends lie 14 bases apart. The CDR3 holds 14 amino acids from the cysteine to the phenylalanine. The only DNA kept is the CDR3, 42 bases in frame from the first base. Worth noting for this clone: What antigen it recognizes has not been identified. Base quality data are lacking; no much larger clone is found one base away.

The cohort comprised 666 healthy bone marrow donors. At the time of sampling, every cohort member was nominally healthy, though immune exposures that went unrecorded were likely present. The donor was CMV seronegative and was included in the group of a few hundred seronegative cohort members. A peripheral blood sample was provided by each donor, and peripheral blood mononuclear cells were used for TCR beta sequencing. The Qiagen DNeasy Blood Extraction Kit was used to extract genomic DNA from the blood cell samples. The sample taken for sequencing was PBMCs. Recombination joined TRBV11-2 with TRBJ1-2; no D gene is confidently identified. The sequence was obtained from a man aged 40-49 years in good health and CMV-seronegative. The bases are TGTGCCAGCAGCTTAACCCCGGATGAGGGTGGCTACACCTTC. Its translation is CASSLTPDEGGYTF.